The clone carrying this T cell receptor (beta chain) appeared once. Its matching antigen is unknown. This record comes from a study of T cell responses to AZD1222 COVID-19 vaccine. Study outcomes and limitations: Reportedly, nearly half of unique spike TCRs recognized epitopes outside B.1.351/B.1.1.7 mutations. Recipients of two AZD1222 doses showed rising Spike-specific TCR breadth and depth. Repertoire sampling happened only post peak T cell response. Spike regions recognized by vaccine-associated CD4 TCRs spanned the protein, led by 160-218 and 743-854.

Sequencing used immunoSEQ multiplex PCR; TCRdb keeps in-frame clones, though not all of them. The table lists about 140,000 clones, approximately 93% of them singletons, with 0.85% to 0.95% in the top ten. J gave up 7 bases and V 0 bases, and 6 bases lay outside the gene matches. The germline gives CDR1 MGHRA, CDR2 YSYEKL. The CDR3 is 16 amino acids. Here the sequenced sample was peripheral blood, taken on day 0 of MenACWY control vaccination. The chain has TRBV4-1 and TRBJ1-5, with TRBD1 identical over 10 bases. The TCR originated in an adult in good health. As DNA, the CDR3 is TGCGCCAGCAGCCAAGACCTATGGACAGGGGGGCAGCCCCAGCATTTT. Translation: CASSQDLWTGGQPQHF.